This is a list of T cell receptor beta chains from one sample in a study of tumor-infiltrating lymphocytes in primary liver carcinoma. Using its own MiXCR run on the multiplex PCR reads, TCRdb lists one record per CDR3 protein. Of approximately 100,000 distinct CDR3 sequences listed, 55% to 80% were seen once; the top ten hold about 12%. The sequenced material came from liver tumor tissue from sampling region 2. These receptor sequences come from a woman aged 55-75 years with primary liver carcinoma and hepatitis B virus infection. Each CDR3 is given with its conserved first and last residue. A D gene is named only where the DNA matches it firmly. For some rows the clone size is stated as once, few or many, or as a class when expanded; others skip it.

>TRBD1|many|TRBJ2-3|TRBV12-5
TGTGCTAGTGTCCCTGGACAGGGAACAGATACGCAGTATTTT
CASVPGQGTDTQYF
>TRBD1|NA|TRBJ2-6|TRBV6-1
TGTGCCAACAGTGACGGACAGGGGGCCAACGTCGTGACTTTC
CANSDGQGANVVTF
>NA|many|TRBJ2-2|TRBV5-1
TGCGCCAGCGGTCCACAGGGTTCCGGGGAGCTGTTTTTT
CASGPQGSGELFF
>NA|few|TRBJ2-7|TRBV12-3/TRBV12-4
TGTGCCAGCAGTTTGGAACCCGCCGAGCAGTACTTC
CASSLEPAEQYF
>NA|NA|TRBJ2-1|TRBV7-6
TGTGCCAGCAGCTTAGGGCTCAGGAGACGGCCCCCCCTCAATGAGCAGTTCTTC
CASSLGLRRRPPLNEQFF
>TRBD1|once|TRBJ2-3|TRBV11-2
TGTGCCAGCAGCTTAGCCGGACAGGCGTTCACAGACACGCAATATTTT
CASSLAGQAFTDTQYF
>NA|many|TRBJ2-3|TRBV14
TGTGCCAGCAGCCCATTCACAGATACGCAGTATTTT
CASSPFTDTQYF
>NA|NA|TRBJ2-3|TRBV11-3
TGTGCCAGCAGTATCAGGACGGGCACAGATACGCAGTATTTT
CASSIRTGTDTQYF
>NA|many|TRBJ2-1|TRBV29-1
TGCAGCGTTGAAACCACGTGGGGGATCGGTGAGCAGTTCTTC
CSVETTWGIGEQFF
>TRBD1|NA|TRBJ2-7|TRBV11-3
TGTGTCAGTAGCTTAGGGACAGGGGGCTCACTCGAACAGTACTTC
CVSSLGTGGSLEQYF
>NA|NA|TRBJ1-2|TRBV6-1
TGTGCCAGCAGTGAAATGCCTAATTATGACTACACCTTC
CASSEMPNYDYTF
>NA|many|TRBJ1-1|TRBV6-1
TGTGCCAGCAGTGAAACGCCGGGCCTTCAAGCTTTCTTT
CASSETPGLQAFF
>NA|NA|TRBJ2-6|TRBV14
TGTGCCAGCAACCAACGGGAAATCCGACAGGACCTATTTGGGGCCAACGTCCTGACTTTC
CASNQREIRQDLFGANVLTF
>NA|NA|TRBJ1-2|TRBV7-9
TGTGCCAGCAGCCGAGGGTCGGGACGGCATACTTGCTACACCTTC
CASSRGSGRHTCYTF
>NA|NA|TRBJ2-2|TRBV11-3
TGTGCCTGCAGCTTCGATGTCCGGACATACACGAACACCGGGGAGCTGTTTTTT
CACSFDVRTYTNTGELFF